Shown below are 8 T cell receptor beta chains from a single sample sequenced in a study of T cells in Graves' hyperthyroidism and ophthalmopathy. The CDR3 regions of TCR beta were amplified from RNA transcripts. In the first-round RT-PCR of the TCR CDR3, the HTBI primer set was used. In TCRdb, the multiplex PCR reads were re-called with MiXCR into one record per CDR3 protein. The sample carries 500,000 to 550,000 distinct CDR3 sequences, around 20% recorded once. Sequencing was carried out using blood. Source of these receptors: a man aged 40-49 years with Graves' ophthalmopathy.

Only a few counts were recorded for this clonotype. The gene calls are TRBV7-2 and TRBJ2-5, with 10 bases identical to TRBD1. Germline CDR1 reads SGHTA; CDR2 reads FQGNSA. This CDR3 has 15 residues. Trimming cost V 3 bases and J 3 bases; bases outside gene matches: 4. CDR3 sequence: CASSFYGTGEETQYF. The CDR3 DNA reads as TGTGCCAGCAGCTTTTATGGGACAGGGGAAGAGACCCAGTACTTC.

This clonotype was recorded a few times. The V and J genes are TRBV6-1 and TRBJ1-1; 7 bases match TRBD1. Looked up from germline, CDR1 is MNHNS and CDR2 is SASEGT. The CDR3 covers 15 residues. The V and J ends lost 2 bases and 1 base, in that order; junction bases with no gene match: 4. The CDR3 here is CASSERDSPNTEAFF. The CDR3 DNA reads TGTGCCAGCAGTGAACGGGACAGCCCGAACACTGAAGCTTTCTTT.

The chain couples TRBV20-1 to TRBJ2-1; TRBD2 agrees at 9 bases. The CDR3 has 13 amino acids. CDR1 and CDR2 from the germline V gene are DFQATT and SNEGSKA (reference sequence). Trimming took 2 bases from V and 8 from J; bases not matched to a gene: 4. The CDR3: CSARLAGRDEQFF. The DNA for the CDR3 is TGCAGTGCTAGACTAGCGGGAAGGGATGAGCAGTTCTTC.

This chain uses TRBV30 with TRBJ1-1; D ambiguous. V was shortened by 0 bases and J by 1 base, with 9 bases between the two germline ends. The CDR3 has 14 amino acids. The V gene's germline CDR1 is GTSNPN and CDR2 SVGIG (reference sequence). The CDR3 DNA sequence: TGTGCCTGGAGTGTGATAGCGGGGAACACTGAAGCTTTCTTT. Translating it yields CAWSVIAGNTEAFF.

The rearrangement links TRBV9 to TRBJ2-1, with 11 nucleotides matching TRBD2. CDR3 length equals 19 residues. V was clipped by 4 bases and J by 2 bases; unmatched bases: 14. CDR1 and CDR2 from the germline V gene are SGDLS and YYNGEE. Written as DNA, the CDR3 is TGTGCCAGCAGCTCACACCGGACTAGCGGGCTAGAGGCCTACAATGAGCAGTTCTTC. Its translation is CASSSHRTSGLEAYNEQFF.

This chain links TRBV20-1 with TRBJ1-1; weak D call: TRBD1 (6 bases). The germline V gene has CDR1 DFQATT and CDR2 SNEGSKA (reference sequence). CDR3 length: 12 residues. V lost 3 bases, J lost 11 bases, and 16 bases lay in between. The CDR3 protein is CSAREGERRAFF. The DNA for the CDR3 is TGCAGTGCTAGGGAGGGGGAACGGCGGGCTTTCTTT.

In regard to this clonotype: Relative to the germline gene, one junction end is altered; a read error may explain this. The chain couples TRBV6-5 to TRBJ1-2; D remains ambiguous. CDR1 and CDR2 from the germline V gene are MNHEY and SVGAGI. The CDR3 runs 14 residues. CDR3 sequence (DNA): TGTGCCAGCAGTCACTCGGGCCCTCGCGGGGGCTACACCTTC. Translating gives CASSHSGPRGGYTF.

In this sample, this clonotype turned up a few times. J is TRBJ1-5 and V is TRBV4-1; TRBD1 might be the D (5 bases). Germline CDR1 reads MGHRA; CDR2 reads YSYEKL. V lost 3 bases, J lost 2 bases, and 17 bases lay in between. This CDR3 contains 17 residues. DNA for the CDR3: TGCGCCAGCAGCCACGAATCCCAGCCGGGGGGCAATCAGCCCCAGCATTTT. The encoded protein is CASSHESQPGGNQPQHF.